This T cell receptor (beta chain) stems from a study of long-term antiretroviral therapy in people with HIV. Whole-study context: Of all samples, the earliest predate the 2015 immediate-ART recommendation by about a decade. Study results and limitations: Pre-ART expanded clones dominated the repertoire at every time point.

In regard to this clone: Its antigen is still unknown.

At survey level, the immunoSEQ assay was run in its v3.0 version. Method: immunoSEQ multiplex PCR; TCRdb's copy keeps in-frame clones and lacks some. The table records some 28,000 clones, roughly 94% of them present only once. The source was unsorted PBMCs, collected 5.3 years after starting antiretroviral therapy. The TCR originated in a man aged 45-60 years with HIV.

This CDR3 reads CASGTGPTDNYGYTF. DNA for the CDR3: TGTGCCAGCGGGACAGGGCCAACGGATAACTATGGCTACACCTTC. The chain combines TRBV6-6 with TRBJ1-2; 9 bases agree with TRBD1. Unmatched junction bases numbered 8, after V lost 8 bases and J lost 1 base. Germline CDR1 is MNHNY and CDR2 is SVGAGI (reference sequence). The CDR3 length is 15 residues.